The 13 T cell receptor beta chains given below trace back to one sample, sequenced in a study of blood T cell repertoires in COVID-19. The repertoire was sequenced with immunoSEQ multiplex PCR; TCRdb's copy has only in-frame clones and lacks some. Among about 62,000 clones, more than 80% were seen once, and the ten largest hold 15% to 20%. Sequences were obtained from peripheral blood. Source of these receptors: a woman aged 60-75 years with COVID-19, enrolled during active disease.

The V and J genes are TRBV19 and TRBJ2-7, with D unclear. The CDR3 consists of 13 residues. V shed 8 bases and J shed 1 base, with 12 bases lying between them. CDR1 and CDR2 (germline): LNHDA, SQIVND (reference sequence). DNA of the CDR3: TGTGCCAGTGGTACAAGCCTTTCCTACGAGCAGTACTTC. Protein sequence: CASGTSLSYEQYF.

The CDR3 DNA is TGTGCCAGCGGACTAGCGGAGGCCTACGAGCAGTACTTC. Protein product: CASGLAEAYEQYF. The chain joins TRBV6-6 to TRBJ2-7, with 10 bases that match TRBD2. Germline V lookup: CDR1 MNHNY, CDR2 SVGAGI (reference sequence). J was trimmed by 2 bases and V by 8 bases; bases with no gene match: 3. There are 13 residues in the CDR3.

The DNA of the CDR3 is TGTGCCAGCAGCCAAGAAGGTCCTAGCGGGAGGCCGTACTTC. Protein sequence: CASSQEGPSGRPYF. V usage is TRBV3-1 (or the pseudogene TRBV3-2) and J usage is TRBJ2-5, with 11 bases matching TRBD2. J lost 13 bases, V lost 0 bases, and 7 bases had no gene match. The length of the CDR3 is 14 residues. Germline V gene data show CDR1 as LGHDT and CDR2 as YNNKEL (reference sequence).

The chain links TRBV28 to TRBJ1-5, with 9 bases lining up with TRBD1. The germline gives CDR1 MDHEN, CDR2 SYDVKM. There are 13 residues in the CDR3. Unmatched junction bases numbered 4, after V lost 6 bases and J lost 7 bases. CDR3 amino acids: CASRTGGQQPQHF. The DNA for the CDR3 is TGTGCCAGCAGAACAGGGGGCCAACAGCCCCAGCATTTT.

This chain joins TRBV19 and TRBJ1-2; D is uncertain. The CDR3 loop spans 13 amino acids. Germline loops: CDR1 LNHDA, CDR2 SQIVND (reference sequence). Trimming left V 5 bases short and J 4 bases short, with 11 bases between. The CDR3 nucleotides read TGTGCCAGTAGTCCAGACAAAGTCTATGGCTACACCTTC. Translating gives CASSPDKVYGYTF.

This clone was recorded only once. CDR3 sequence: CASSYRLRSNTEAFF. CDR3 bases: TGTGCCAGCAGTTACCGTCTACGGTCGAACACTGAAGCTTTCTTT. The chain links TRBV6-5 to TRBJ1-1; D ambiguous. The CDR3 contains 15 residues. Germline CDR1 is MNHEY and CDR2 is SVGAGI. With 2 bases removed from V and 1 base from J, the gap between germline ends came to 11 bases.

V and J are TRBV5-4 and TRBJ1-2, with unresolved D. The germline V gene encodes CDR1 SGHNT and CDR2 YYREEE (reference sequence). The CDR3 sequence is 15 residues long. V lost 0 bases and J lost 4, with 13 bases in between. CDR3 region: CASSLAAPAGYGYTF. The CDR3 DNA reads TGTGCCAGCAGCTTGGCGGCCCCCGCGGGCTATGGCTACACCTTC.

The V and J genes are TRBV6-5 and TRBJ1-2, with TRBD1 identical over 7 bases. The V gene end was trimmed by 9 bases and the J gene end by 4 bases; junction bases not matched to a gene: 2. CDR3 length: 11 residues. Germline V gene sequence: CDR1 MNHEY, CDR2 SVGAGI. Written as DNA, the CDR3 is TGTGCCAGTAAGGGGGCCTATGGCTACACCTTC. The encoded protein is CASKGAYGYTF.

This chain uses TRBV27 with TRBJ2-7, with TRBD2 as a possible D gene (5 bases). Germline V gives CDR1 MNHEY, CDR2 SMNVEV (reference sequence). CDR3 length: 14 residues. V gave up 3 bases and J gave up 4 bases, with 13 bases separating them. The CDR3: CASSFSGLSYEQYF. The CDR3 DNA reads TGTGCCAGCAGTTTTTCGGGGTTGTCGTACGAGCAGTACTTC.

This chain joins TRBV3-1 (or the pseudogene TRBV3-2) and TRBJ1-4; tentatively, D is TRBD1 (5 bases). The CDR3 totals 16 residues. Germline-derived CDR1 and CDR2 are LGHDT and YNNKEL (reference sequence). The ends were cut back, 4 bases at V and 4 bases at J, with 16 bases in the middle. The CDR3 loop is CASSLHKTENNEKLFF. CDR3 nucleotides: TGTGCCAGCAGCCTCCATAAGACAGAGAATAATGAAAAACTGTTTTTT.

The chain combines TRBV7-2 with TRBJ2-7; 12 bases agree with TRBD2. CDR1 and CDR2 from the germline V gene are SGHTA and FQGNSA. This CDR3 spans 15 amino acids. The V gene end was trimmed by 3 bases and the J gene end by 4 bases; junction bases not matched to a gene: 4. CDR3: CASSFWTSGEYEQYF. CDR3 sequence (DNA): TGTGCCAGCAGCTTCTGGACTAGCGGGGAATACGAGCAGTACTTC.

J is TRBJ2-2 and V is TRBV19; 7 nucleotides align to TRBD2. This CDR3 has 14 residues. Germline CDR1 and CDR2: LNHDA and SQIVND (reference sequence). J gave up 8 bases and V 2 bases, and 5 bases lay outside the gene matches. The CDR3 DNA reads TGTGCCAGTAGTATAAAAAGACTAGCAGGGGAGCTGTTTTTT. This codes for CASSIKRLAGELFF.

CDR3: CASSVVDRGWTEAFF. CDR3 DNA sequence: TGTGCCAGCAGCGTAGTCGACCGGGGTTGGACTGAAGCTTTCTTT. The genes are TRBV9 and TRBJ1-1; D uncertain. Germline CDR1 is SGDLS and CDR2 is YYNGEE. The V gene lost 0 bases and the J gene lost 5 bases, with 14 bases spanning the gap. The CDR3 extends over 15 amino acids.